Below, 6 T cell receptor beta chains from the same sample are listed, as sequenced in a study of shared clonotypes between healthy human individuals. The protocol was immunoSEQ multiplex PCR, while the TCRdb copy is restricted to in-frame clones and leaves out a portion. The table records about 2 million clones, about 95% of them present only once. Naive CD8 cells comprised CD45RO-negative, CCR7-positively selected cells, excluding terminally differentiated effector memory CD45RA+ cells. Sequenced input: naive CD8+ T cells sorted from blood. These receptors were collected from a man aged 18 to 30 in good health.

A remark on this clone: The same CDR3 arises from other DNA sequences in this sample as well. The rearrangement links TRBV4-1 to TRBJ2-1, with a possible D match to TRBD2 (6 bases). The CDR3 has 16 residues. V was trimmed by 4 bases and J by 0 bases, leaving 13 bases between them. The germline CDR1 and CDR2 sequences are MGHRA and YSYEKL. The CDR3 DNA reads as TGCGCCAGCAGCCCTCGCGCCGGGAGCTCCTACAATGAGCAGTTCTTC. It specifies CASSPRAGSSYNEQFF.

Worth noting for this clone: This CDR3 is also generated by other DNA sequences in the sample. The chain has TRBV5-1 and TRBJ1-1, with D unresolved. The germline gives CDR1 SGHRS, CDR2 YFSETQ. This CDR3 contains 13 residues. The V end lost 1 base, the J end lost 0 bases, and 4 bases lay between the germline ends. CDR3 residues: CASSLSVNTEAFF. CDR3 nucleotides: TGCGCCAGCAGCTTGAGTGTGAACACTGAAGCTTTCTTT.

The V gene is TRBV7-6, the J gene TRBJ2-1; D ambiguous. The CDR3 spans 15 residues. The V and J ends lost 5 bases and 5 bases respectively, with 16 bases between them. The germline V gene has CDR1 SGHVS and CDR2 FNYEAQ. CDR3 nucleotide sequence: TGTGCCAGCAGCCAACTGGGTGGACGGGACAATGAGCAGTTCTTC. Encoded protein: CASSQLGGRDNEQFF.

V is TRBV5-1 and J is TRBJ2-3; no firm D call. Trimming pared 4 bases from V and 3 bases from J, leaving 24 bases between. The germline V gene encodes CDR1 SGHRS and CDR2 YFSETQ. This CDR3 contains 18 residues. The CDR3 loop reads CASSPYYFSPQGTDTQYF. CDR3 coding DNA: TGCGCCAGCAGCCCTTATTATTTTAGCCCCCAAGGGACAGATACGCAGTATTTT. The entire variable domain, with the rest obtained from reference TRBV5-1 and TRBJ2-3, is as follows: KAGVTQTPRYLIKTRGQQVTLSCSPISGHRSVSWYQQTPGQGLQFLFEYFSETQRNKGNFPGRFSGRQFSNSRSEMNVSTLELGDSALYLCASSPYYFSPQGTDTQYFGPGTRLTVL.

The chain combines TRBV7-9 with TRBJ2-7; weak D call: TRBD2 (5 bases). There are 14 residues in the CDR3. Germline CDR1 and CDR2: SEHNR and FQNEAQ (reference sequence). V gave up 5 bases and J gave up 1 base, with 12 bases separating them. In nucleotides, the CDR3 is TGTGCCAGCAGCCCGGACTTGAGATCCTACGAGCAGTACTTC. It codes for CASSPDLRSYEQYF.

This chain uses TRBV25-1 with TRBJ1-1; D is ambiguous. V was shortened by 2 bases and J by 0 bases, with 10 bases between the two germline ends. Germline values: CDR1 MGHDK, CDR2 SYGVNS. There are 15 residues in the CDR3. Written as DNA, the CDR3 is TGTGCCAGCAGTGAAGGGATAATTCTGAACACTGAAGCTTTCTTT. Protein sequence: CASSEGIILNTEAFF.